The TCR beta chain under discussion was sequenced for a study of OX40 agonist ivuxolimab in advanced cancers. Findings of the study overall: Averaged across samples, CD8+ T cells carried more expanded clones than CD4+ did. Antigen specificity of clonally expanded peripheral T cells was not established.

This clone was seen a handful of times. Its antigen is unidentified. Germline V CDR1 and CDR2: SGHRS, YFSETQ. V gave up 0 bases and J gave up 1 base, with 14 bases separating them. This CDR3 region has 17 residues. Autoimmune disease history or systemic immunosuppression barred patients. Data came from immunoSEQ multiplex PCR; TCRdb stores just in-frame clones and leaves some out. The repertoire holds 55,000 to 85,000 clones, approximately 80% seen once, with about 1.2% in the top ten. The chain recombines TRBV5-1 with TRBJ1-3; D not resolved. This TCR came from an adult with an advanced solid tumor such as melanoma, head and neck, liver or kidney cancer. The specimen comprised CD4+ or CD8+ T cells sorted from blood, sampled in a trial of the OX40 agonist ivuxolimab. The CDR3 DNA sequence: TGCGCCAGCAGCTTGGAAGGAGGCGGGCGGTCTGGAAACACCATATATTTT. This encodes CASSLEGGGRSGNTIYF. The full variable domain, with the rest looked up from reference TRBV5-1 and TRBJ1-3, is KAGVTQTPRYLIKTRGQQVTLSCSPISGHRSVSWYQQTPGQGLQFLFEYFSETQRNKGNFPGRFSGRQFSNSRSEMNVSTLELGDSALYLCASSLEGGGRSGNTIYFGEGSWLTVV.